This entry lists 24 T cell receptor beta chains sequenced from one sample in a study of T-cell memory formation after mild COVID-19. Each CDR3 protein gets one entry after TCRdb re-called the 5' RACE reads with MiXCR. The sample lists a few hundred thousand distinct CDR3 sequences; about 11% were seen once. The source material was PBMCs or a T cell subset sorted from them (not recorded which). These receptors originate from a young man who had mild COVID-19 (a few samples of this study predate the infection). Cell type and time point are not known.

This clonotype was seen more than once but under ten times. This chain connects TRBV5-1 to TRBJ2-7; maybe TRBD2 (6 bases). The length of the CDR3 is 14 residues. The V gene lost 5 bases and the J gene lost 2 bases, with 14 bases spanning the gap. From germline, CDR1 is SGHRS and CDR2 YFSETQ. In nucleotides, the CDR3 is TGCGCCAGCAGAAAGGAGGGACTGCCCTACGAGCAGTACTTC. Its translation is CASRKEGLPYEQYF.

This clonotype was detected ten times or more. The rearrangement joins TRBV11-2 to TRBJ2-5, with TRBD2 identical over 10 bases. In germline, CDR1 is SGHAT, CDR2 FQNNGV. V trimming: 4 bases; J trimming: 9 bases; junction bases outside the gene matches: 11. There are 15 residues in the CDR3. In nucleotides, the CDR3 is TGTGCCAGCAGCTCCATAGCGGGGGGCACGGGGCCCCAGTACTTC. It encodes CASSSIAGGTGPQYF.

The CDR3 spells CASSHQFGGATDTQYF. The CDR3 DNA reads TGTGCCAGCAGCCACCAGTTTGGGGGGGCTACAGATACGCAGTATTTT. The chain couples TRBV5-6 to TRBJ2-3, with TRBD2 as a possible D gene (7 bases). The CDR3 covers 16 residues. Germline V gene data show CDR1 as SGHDT and CDR2 as YYEEEE. With 4 bases removed from V and 3 bases from J, the gap between germline ends came to 18 bases.

The chain employs TRBV11-1 and TRBJ2-7, with 7 nucleotides matching TRBD1. The CDR3 covers 13 residues. V lost 5 bases, J lost 3 bases, and 4 bases stayed unmatched. CDR1 is SGHAT and CDR2 is FQDESV in the germline V gene (reference sequence). Written as DNA, the CDR3 is TGTGCCAGCAGCCCCCACAGGGGCTACGAGCAGTACTTC. This translates into CASSPHRGYEQYF. The full variable domain, in which reference TRBV11-1 and TRBJ2-7 provide the parts outside the CDR3, is EAEVAQSPRYKITEKSQAVAFWCDPISGHATLYWYRQILGQGPELLVQFQDESVVDDSQLPKDRFSAERLKGVDSTLKIQPAELGDSAMYLCASSPHRGYEQYFGPGTRLTVT.

Only a few counts were recorded for this clonotype. The V and J genes are TRBV7-2 and TRBJ2-4; D perhaps matches TRBD1 (5 bases). Germline assignment: CDR1 SGHTA and CDR2 FQGNSA. CDR3 length: 16 residues. Between the trimmed V and J ends, which lost 2 bases and 1 base, there was a span of 12 bases. CDR3 sequence: CASSLPETVAKNIQYF. CDR3 nucleotides: TGTGCCAGCAGCTTACCCGAGACAGTGGCCAAAAACATTCAGTACTTC.

The chain links TRBV10-1 to TRBJ1-1, with D uncertain. CDR1 is WNHNN, CDR2 SYGVQD, per germline (reference sequence). V was trimmed by 6 bases and J by 1 base, leaving 9 bases between them. The CDR3 covers 13 residues. The CDR3 loop reads CASRRNRNTEAFF. CDR3 nucleotide sequence: TGCGCCAGCAGGCGGAACAGGAACACTGAAGCTTTCTTT.

The sample holds a few counts of this clonotype. This chain connects TRBV20-1 to TRBJ1-5; D remains ambiguous. The ends were cut back, 6 bases at V and 3 bases at J, with 15 bases in the middle. Per germline, CDR1 DFQATT and CDR2 SNEGSKA (reference sequence). The CDR3 is 14 residues long. CDR3 DNA sequence: TGCAGTGCCCGGACGGGAGTTATCAATCAGCCCCAGCATTTT. Protein: CSARTGVINQPQHF.

The chain employs TRBV19 and TRBJ1-5, with unresolved D. V dropped 0 bases and J dropped 7 bases, with 4 bases sitting between them. The length of the CDR3 is 12 residues. The V gene's germline CDR1 is LNHDA and CDR2 SQIVND (reference sequence). In nucleotides, the CDR3 is TGTGCCAGTAGTATAGAAGGCCAGCCCCAGCATTTT. Translating it yields CASSIEGQPQHF.

This clonotype was counted only a few times. This sequence joins TRBV10-2 and TRBJ1-1; 7 positions match TRBD1. The J segment lost 6 bases and the V segment lost 3 bases, leaving 1 base of the junction unmatched. Germline V gene lookup returns CDR1 WSHSY and CDR2 SAAADI. The CDR3 spans 12 residues. The CDR3 DNA reads as TGCGCCAGCAGTGAAGGGGGCCCTGAAGCTTTCTTT. It specifies CASSEGGPEAFF.

The chain has TRBV5-1 and TRBJ1-2; tentatively, D is TRBD1 (5 bases). The CDR3 loop spans 13 amino acids. Between the trimmed V and J ends, which lost 3 bases and 8 bases, there was a span of 14 bases. Germline CDR1 reads SGHRS; CDR2 reads YFSETQ. The CDR3 coding sequence is TGCGCCAGCAGCTCTCAGGGAGAAGGAGGCTACACCTTC. Translating it yields CASSSQGEGGYTF.

The CDR3 DNA reads TGTGCCAGCAGGCCGACAGGGTCCAATTCACCCCTCCACTTT. Its translation: CASRPTGSNSPLHF. This rearrangement joins TRBV12-3 or TRBV12-4 to TRBJ1-6; 7 bases are a match to TRBD1. V shed 6 bases, J shed 7 bases, and the junction held 6 bases outside the gene matches. The length of the CDR3 is 14 residues.

The V call is TRBV6-1, the J call TRBJ1-4, with 8 positions matching TRBD1. Germline CDR1 is MNHNS and CDR2 is SASEGT. The CDR3 runs to 16 residues. The V gene end was trimmed by 4 bases and the J gene end by 0 bases; junction bases not matched to a gene: 4. The CDR3 DNA reads TGTGCCAGCAGTGGGGGACAGGTAGCAACTAATGAAAAACTGTTTTTT. Amino acid sequence: CASSGGQVATNEKLFF.

Only a few counts were recorded for this clonotype. The chain combines TRBV28 with TRBJ2-5; possible D gene TRBD2, 6 bases. CDR3 length equals 13 residues. V was shortened by 10 bases and J by 0 bases, with 12 bases between the two germline ends. Per germline, CDR1 MDHEN and CDR2 SYDVKM. The CDR3 is CAIGIADQETQYF. In DNA, the CDR3 is TGTGCCATCGGAATAGCGGACCAAGAGACCCAGTACTTC.

This clonotype was counted between two and nine times. The DNA for the CDR3 is TGTGCCAGCACTTCGGACAGGGGCTATGGAAACACCATATATTTT. Amino acid sequence: CASTSDRGYGNTIYF. V is TRBV6-1 and J is TRBJ1-3, with 9 positions matching TRBD1. Germline CDR1 MNHNS, CDR2 SASEGT. Unmatched junction bases numbered 7, after V lost 7 bases and J lost 3 bases. This CDR3 spans 15 amino acids.

There are a few counts of this clonotype. The genes are TRBV9 and TRBJ2-3; 8 nucleotides line up with TRBD1. Germline V gene lookup returns CDR1 SGDLS and CDR2 YYNGEE. This CDR3 comprises 14 residues. The J segment lost 4 bases and the V segment lost 2 bases, leaving 3 bases of the junction unmatched. CDR3 protein: CASSVEQGADTQYF. The CDR3 DNA follows: TGTGCCAGCAGCGTCGAACAGGGGGCAGATACGCAGTATTTT.

This clonotype was observed a handful of times. The genes are TRBV6-2 or TRBV6-3 and TRBJ1-2, with TRBD1 matching over 11 bases. The CDR3 is 13 residues long. The germline V gene has CDR1 MNHEY and CDR2 SVGEGT. V shed 7 bases, J shed 6 bases, and the junction held 4 bases outside the gene matches. The CDR3 loop reads CASNPDRGHGYTF. In DNA form, the CDR3 reads TGTGCCAGCAACCCGGACAGGGGGCATGGCTACACCTTC.

This clonotype was recorded a few times. The J gene is TRBJ2-2, the V gene TRBV4-2; D possibly matches TRBD1 or TRBD2 (5 bases each). Deletions cut 4 bases from V and 0 bases from J, with 9 bases between. The length of the CDR3 is 15 residues. Germline V gene sequence: CDR1 LGHNA, CDR2 YNFKEQ. CDR3 in DNA: TGTGCCAGCAGCCGTGGGGACGCGAACACCGGGGAGCTGTTTTTT. Protein product: CASSRGDANTGELFF.

This clonotype was seen a handful of times. At one of its ends the junction is not consistent with the germline gene, which may arise from a read error. The CDR3 bases are TGTGCTAGCAGCAGGACAGTGGCAGATACGCAGTATTTT. As protein: CASSRTVADTQYF. The chain employs TRBV7-7 and TRBJ2-3, with TRBD1 as a possible D gene (6 bases). Per the germline V gene, CDR1 is SSHAT and CDR2 is FNYEAQ (reference sequence). This CDR3 comprises 13 residues.

The chain couples TRBV20-1 to TRBJ1-5; the D is unclear. CDR1 and CDR2 (germline): DFQATT, SNEGSKA (reference sequence). The CDR3 runs to 14 residues. Trimming stripped 8 bases from V and 3 bases from J, with 17 bases between. Written as DNA, the CDR3 is TGCAGTTGTGGGGAGCGAGGCTACAATCAGCCCCAGCATTTT. It codes for CSCGERGYNQPQHF.

This chain joins TRBV19 and TRBJ1-1, with 11 bases aligning to TRBD1. Germline trimming cut 4 bases from V and 9 bases from J; bases unmatched to any gene: 10. Germline CDR1 LNHDA, CDR2 SQIVND (reference sequence). The CDR3 sequence is 15 residues long. Here the CDR3 reads CASSTRGQGARKAFF. DNA for the CDR3: TGTGCCAGTAGTACCCGCGGACAGGGGGCGCGAAAAGCTTTCTTT.

The chain carries TRBV20-1 and TRBJ2-3; TRBD2 matches 11 bases. CDR1 is DFQATT and CDR2 is SNEGSKA in the germline V gene (reference sequence). Trimming took 0 bases from V and 5 from J; bases not matched to a gene: 7. This CDR3 is built from 16 residues. This CDR3 is CSARDRTSGLLDTQYF. The CDR3 bases are TGCAGTGCTAGAGACCGGACTAGCGGGTTATTAGATACGCAGTATTTT.

This clonotype has at least ten counts. The chain combines TRBV12-3 or TRBV12-4 with TRBJ2-5, with no clear D. The CDR3 spans 15 residues. The V end lost 0 bases, the J end lost 1 base, and 9 bases lay between the germline ends. CDR3 DNA: TGTGCCAGCAGTTTAGCTGTTAGCTTCCAAGAGACCCAGTACTTC. As protein: CASSLAVSFQETQYF.

A few counts support this clonotype. The rearrangement joins TRBV6-1 to TRBJ2-4, with 10 bases that match TRBD2. The CDR3 length is 17 residues. Losses at the gene ends were 7 bases for V and 0 bases for J; bases not matched to a gene: 9. Per germline, CDR1 MNHNS and CDR2 SASEGT. This chain's CDR3 is CASTTSGSSLAKNIQYF. The DNA for the CDR3 is TGTGCCAGCACGACTAGCGGGTCCTCCCTAGCCAAAAACATTCAGTACTTC.

This rearrangement joins TRBV2 to TRBJ2-3; no definite D call. The CDR3 is made up of 11 amino acids. Germline V gene data show CDR1 as SNHLY and CDR2 as FYNNEI. Trimming cost V 3 bases and J 9 bases, with 7 bases left between them. The CDR3 bases are TGTGCCAGCAGTGACCGTGGGACGCAGTATTTT. Translation gives CASSDRGTQYF.